The rows below give T cell receptor beta chains drawn from one sample of a study of blood T cell repertoires in COVID-19. Method: immunoSEQ multiplex PCR; TCRdb's copy keeps in-frame clones and lacks some. The data contain fewer than 200,000 clones, 60% to 80% of them singletons. The material sequenced was PBMCs or T cells enriched from blood (not recorded which). All receptors come from a woman between 50 and 59 years old who had recovered from COVID-19. Each CDR3 is given with its conserved first and last residue.

length	J	V	CDR3
15	TRBJ1-2	TRBV28	CASSLTEGEPVGYTF
8	TRBJ1-2	TRBV12-3/TRBV12-4	CASSLYTF
15	TRBJ1-5	TRBV4-2	CASSQEDSVNQPQHF
15	TRBJ2-3	TRBV2	CASRGLAGVPDTQYF
15	TRBJ2-7	TRBV19	CASSSLKGRGYEQYF
12	TRBJ1-1	TRBV2	CASSEGTGTAFF
14	TRBJ2-1	TRBV7-2	CASMRRKTHDEQFF
14	TRBJ1-2	TRBV2	CASSETGSYYGYTF
13	TRBJ2-5	TRBV10-3	CAISAGREGTQYF
17	TRBJ2-7	TRBV7-9	CASSSHLVGGGKIEQYF
14	TRBJ1-5	TRBV28	CASFAGGDDQPQHF
16	TRBJ2-7	TRBV7-2	CASSLVGTSPPAEQYF
15	TRBJ2-1	TRBV7-9	CASSPGAGTYNEQFF
22	TRBJ2-1	TRBV18	CASQGWTSGGRADASSYNEQFF
15	TRBJ2-2	TRBV18	CASSPRTGGPGELFF
16	TRBJ2-7	TRBV5-1	CASSLVPSGSARPLYF
13	TRBJ1-1	TRBV18	CASSHDRDTEAFF
14	TRBJ1-6	TRBV2	CASSQGAHSSPLHF
14	TRBJ1-2	TRBV5-1	CASSLRTEDYGYTF